One and the same sample provided the 20 T cell receptor beta chains below, sequenced in a study of breast tumors, draining lymph nodes, adjacent tissues. TCRdb passed the multiplex PCR reads through MiXCR, listing each CDR3 protein once. Seen here are 60,000 to 70,000 distinct CDR3 sequences, around 52% observed once, and the top ten hold less than 20%. Material: breast tumor tissue. These receptors originate from a female donor with breast cancer. Some clones in this sample may be carry-over from other donors' samples.

This rearrangement joins TRBV20-1 to TRBJ2-7; possibly TRBD1 for D (6 bases). CDR1 DFQATT and CDR2 SNEGSKA come from the germline V gene (reference sequence). V dropped 3 bases and J dropped 9 bases, with 12 bases sitting between them. The CDR3 runs to 11 residues. The CDR3 DNA is TGCAGTGCTAGTGGGGGCATGCGGCAGTACTTC. Its protein product is CSASGGMRQYF.

This sequence joins TRBV10-3 and TRBJ1-2; 9 positions agree with TRBD1. After removal of 5 bases from V and 2 bases from J, the junction contained 3 bases not matched to a gene. Germline CDR1 and CDR2: ENHRY and SYGVKD. The CDR3 has 14 residues. CDR3 loop: CAISPGTGNYGYTF. In DNA, the CDR3 is TGTGCCATCAGTCCCGGGACAGGGAACTATGGCTACACCTTC.

This clonotype was observed at least ten times. A clone one base away is much larger, so this may be a read error. The J gene is TRBJ2-5, the V gene TRBV20-1; 8 bases line up with TRBD1. The V gene's germline CDR1 is DFQATT and CDR2 SNEGSKA (reference sequence). This CDR3 is 12 amino acids long. This CDR3 reads CSALGQEETPYF. CDR3 bases: TGCAGTGCGCTGGGACAGGAAGAGACCCCGTACTTC.

The rearrangement joins TRBV5-1 to TRBJ1-2; D possibly corresponds to TRBD1 (5 bases). CDR3 size: 15 residues. CDR1 SGHRS and CDR2 YFSETQ come from the germline V gene. With 1 base removed from V and 0 bases from J, the gap between germline ends came to 10 bases. This chain's CDR3 is CASSLRDGANYGYTF. CDR3 coding DNA: TGCGCCAGCAGCTTGAGGGACGGAGCTAACTATGGCTACACCTTC.

This clonotype has more than one count but fewer than ten. The chain employs TRBV30 and TRBJ2-7; no clear D. The length of the CDR3 is 12 residues. V was pared by 5 bases and J by 10 bases, with 18 bases between. CDR1 is GTSNPN and CDR2 is SVGIG in the germline V gene (reference sequence). CDR3 bases: TGTGCCTGGGACAACGTCGGACGGAAACAGTACTTC. Its translation is CAWDNVGRKQYF.

The sample holds many counts of this clonotype. The rearrangement uses TRBV20-1 and TRBJ2-3; TRBD1 agrees at 8 bases. With 6 bases clipped from V and 5 bases from J, the junction kept 7 bases outside the gene matches. CDR1 is DFQATT and CDR2 is SNEGSKA in the germline V gene (reference sequence). The CDR3 covers 13 residues. CDR3 amino acids: CSASEGTGDTQYF. The CDR3 DNA follows: TGCAGTGCCTCAGAGGGGACAGGAGATACGCAGTATTTT.

This clonotype was seen ten or more times. This chain uses TRBV4-1 with TRBJ2-5; unclear D gene. Germline CDR1 is MGHRA and CDR2 is YSYEKL. Trimming removed 0 bases from V and 2 bases from J, with 13 bases in between. This CDR3 region has 16 residues. In DNA, the CDR3 is TGCGCCAGCAGCCAAGATGGTGCCCGGGTGCAAGAGACCCAGTACTTC. Translation gives CASSQDGARVQETQYF.

A remark on this clonotype: One end of the junction fails to match germline, which may point to a read error. The chain carries TRBV7-6 and TRBJ2-3; TRBD2 matches at 9 bases. The CDR3 totals 15 residues. Germline assignment: CDR1 SGHVS and CDR2 FNYEAQ. CDR3 region: CTSSLAGASTDTQYF. The CDR3 DNA reads TGTACCAGCAGTTTAGCGGGGGCTAGCACAGATACGCAGTATTTT.

The CDR3 sequence is CASSTGDNQPQHF. The CDR3 bases are TGTGCCAGCAGCACGGGGGACAATCAGCCCCAGCATTTT. J is TRBJ1-5 and V is TRBV7-8, with a possible D match to TRBD1 (5 bases). Deletions cut 5 bases from V and 3 bases from J, with 8 bases between. This CDR3 has 13 amino acids. The germline V gene has CDR1 SGHVS and CDR2 FQNEAQ.

This chain connects TRBV2 to TRBJ2-7, with TRBD2 identical over 7 bases. The germline V gene encodes CDR1 SNHLY and CDR2 FYNNEI. CDR3 length: 15 amino acids. Unmatched junction bases numbered 11, after V lost 4 bases and J lost 5 bases. The CDR3 is CASSVTIAGSHEQYF. In nucleotides, the CDR3 is TGTGCCAGCAGTGTAACCATAGCGGGTTCTCACGAGCAGTACTTC.

V gene TRBV24-1 combines with J gene TRBJ2-5; 9 bases agree with TRBD1. V was clipped by 4 bases and J by 3 bases; unmatched bases: 8. CDR1 and CDR2 from the germline V gene are KGHDR and SFDVKD. The CDR3 is 16 residues long. CDR3 sequence: CATSDTLTGGEETQYF. The CDR3, as DNA: TGTGCCACCAGTGACACCCTGACAGGGGGGGAAGAGACCCAGTACTTC.

The chain couples TRBV10-2 to TRBJ2-3, with D maybe TRBD2 (6 bases). The ends were cut back, 6 bases at V and 9 bases at J, with 13 bases in the middle. CDR3 length: 12 amino acids. Per germline, CDR1 WSHSY and CDR2 SAAADI. In DNA form, the CDR3 reads TGCGCCAGCAGCGTATCCCGGGAGACGCAGTATTTT. Its translation: CASSVSRETQYF.

This clonotype was seen at least ten times. The rearrangement links TRBV10-2 to TRBJ1-5; D possibly corresponds to TRBD1 (6 bases). V was trimmed by 0 bases and J by 0 bases, leaving 15 bases between them. The germline gives CDR1 WSHSY, CDR2 SAAADI. The CDR3 length is 18 residues. Here the CDR3 DNA reads TGCGCCAGCAGTGAGTCGAAGCTGACAGGCCTTAGCAATCAGCCCCAGCATTTT. Its protein is CASSESKLTGLSNQPQHF.

This chain links TRBV20-1 with TRBJ1-6, with TRBD1 matching over 9 bases. The CDR3 spans 14 residues. Germline V gene sequence: CDR1 DFQATT, CDR2 SNEGSKA (reference sequence). Germline trimming cut 4 bases from V and 14 bases from J; bases unmatched to any gene: 12. This CDR3 reads CSAKRTGEGGTLHF. CDR3 nucleotides: TGCAGTGCTAAACGGACAGGGGAGGGTGGGACCCTCCACTTT.

The table lists this clonotype with a few counts. With a much larger clone just one base away, this may be a read error. J is TRBJ1-5 and V is TRBV6-2 or TRBV6-3; D uncertain. V gave up 5 bases and J gave up 7 bases, with 18 bases separating them. Germline CDR1 is MNHEY and CDR2 is SVGEGT. This CDR3 is built from 15 residues. The CDR3 reads CASSHQSDERQPQHF. As DNA, the CDR3 is TGTGCCAGCAGTCACCAGTCTGATGAGAGGCAGCCCCAGCATTTT.

V is TRBV7-8 and J is TRBJ2-3; possibly TRBD2 for D (5 bases). Germline loops: CDR1 SGHVS, CDR2 FQNEAQ. Trimming removed 0 bases from V and 0 bases from J, with 10 bases in between. This CDR3 is built from 16 residues. The CDR3 loop is CASSLAASFSTDTQYF. CDR3 DNA: TGTGCCAGCAGCTTAGCGGCTAGCTTCAGCACAGATACGCAGTATTTT.

V gene TRBV19 combines with J gene TRBJ1-5, with TRBD1 matching over 11 bases. V lost 4 bases, J lost 7 bases, and 9 bases stayed unmatched. Germline V gene data show CDR1 as LNHDA and CDR2 as SQIVND (reference sequence). CDR3 length: 16 amino acids. This CDR3 reads CASSTWTGGAGQPQHF. CDR3 DNA: TGTGCCAGTAGTACCTGGACAGGGGGCGCCGGGCAGCCCCAGCATTTT.

The chain recombines TRBV15 with TRBJ1-1, with 7 bases lining up with TRBD1. With 4 bases clipped from V and 8 bases from J, the junction kept 7 bases outside the gene matches. Per the germline V gene, CDR1 is LNHNV and CDR2 is YYDKDF (reference sequence). The length of the CDR3 is 13 residues. The CDR3 sequence is CATSTNRDREAFF. In DNA, the CDR3 is TGTGCCACCAGCACTAACCGGGACAGAGAAGCTTTCTTT. Variable domain in full (rest from reference TRBV15 and TRBJ1-1): DAMVIQNPRYQVTQFGKPVTLSCSQTLNHNVMYWYQQKSSQAPKLLFHYYDKDFNNEADTPDNFQSRRPNTSFCFLDIRSPGLGDTAMYLCATSTNRDREAFFGQGTRLTVV.

The rearrangement links TRBV25-1 to TRBJ1-3, with no clear D. V lost 5 bases to trimming and J lost 1 base, with 6 bases between them. In germline, CDR1 is MGHDK, CDR2 SYGVNS. This CDR3 has 13 residues. The CDR3 sequence is CASSQQSGNTIYF. CDR3 bases: TGTGCCAGCAGTCAACAATCTGGAAACACCATATATTTT.

This rearrangement joins TRBV11-2 to TRBJ2-7; TRBD1 aligns across 10 bases. CDR1 SGHAT and CDR2 FQNNGV come from the germline V gene. The CDR3 spans 14 residues. V was pared by 4 bases and J by 5 bases, with 5 bases of the junction left unmatched. The CDR3 protein is CASSSGQGSNEQYF. In nucleotides, the CDR3 is TGTGCCAGCAGCTCGGGACAGGGGAGTAACGAGCAGTACTTC.